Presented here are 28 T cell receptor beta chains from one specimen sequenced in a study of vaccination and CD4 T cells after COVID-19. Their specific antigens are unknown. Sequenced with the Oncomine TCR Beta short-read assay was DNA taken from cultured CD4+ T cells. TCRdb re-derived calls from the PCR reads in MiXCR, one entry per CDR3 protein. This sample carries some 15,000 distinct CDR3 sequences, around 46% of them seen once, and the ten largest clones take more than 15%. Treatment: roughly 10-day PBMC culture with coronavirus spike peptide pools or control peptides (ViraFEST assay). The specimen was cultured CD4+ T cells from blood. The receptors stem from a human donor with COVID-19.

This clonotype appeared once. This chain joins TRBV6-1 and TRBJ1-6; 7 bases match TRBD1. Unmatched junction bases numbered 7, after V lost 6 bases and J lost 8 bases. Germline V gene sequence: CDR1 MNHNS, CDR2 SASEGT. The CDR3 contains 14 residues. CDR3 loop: CASSRQGRDSPLHF. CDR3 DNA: TGTGCCAGCAGCCGACAGGGAAGGGATTCACCCCTCCACTTT.

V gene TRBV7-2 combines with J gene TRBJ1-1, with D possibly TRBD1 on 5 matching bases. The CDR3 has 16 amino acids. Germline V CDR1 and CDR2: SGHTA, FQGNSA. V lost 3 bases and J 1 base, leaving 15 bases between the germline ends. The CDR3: CASSFGTGRRNTEAFF. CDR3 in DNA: TGTGCCAGCAGCTTCGGCACGGGACGTAGGAACACTGAAGCTTTCTTT.

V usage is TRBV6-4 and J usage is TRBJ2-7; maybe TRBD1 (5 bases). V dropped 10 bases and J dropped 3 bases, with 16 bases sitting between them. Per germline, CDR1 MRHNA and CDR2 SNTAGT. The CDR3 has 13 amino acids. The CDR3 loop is CATIKGSGYEQYF. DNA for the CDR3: TGTGCCACGATTAAGGGGTCCGGCTACGAGCAGTACTTC.

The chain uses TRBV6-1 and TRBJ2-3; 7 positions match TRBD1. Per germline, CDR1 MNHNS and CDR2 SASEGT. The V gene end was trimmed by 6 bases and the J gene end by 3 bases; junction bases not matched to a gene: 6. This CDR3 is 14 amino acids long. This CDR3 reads CASSRGTGTDTQYF. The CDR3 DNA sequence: TGTGCCAGCAGCAGGGGGACCGGAACAGATACGCAGTATTTT.

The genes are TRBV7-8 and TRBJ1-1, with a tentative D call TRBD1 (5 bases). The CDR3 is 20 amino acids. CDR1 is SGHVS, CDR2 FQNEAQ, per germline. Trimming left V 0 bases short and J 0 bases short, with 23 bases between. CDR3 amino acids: CASSLANVRGMGVLNTEAFF. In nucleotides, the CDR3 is TGTGCCAGCAGCTTAGCGAACGTTCGGGGTATGGGGGTATTGAACACTGAAGCTTTCTTT. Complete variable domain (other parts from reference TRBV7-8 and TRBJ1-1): GAGVSQSPRYKVAKRGQDVALRCDPISGHVSLFWYQQALGQGPEFLTYFQNEAQLDKSGLPSDRFFAERPEGSVSTLKIQRTQQEDSAVYLCASSLANVRGMGVLNTEAFFGQGTRLTVV.

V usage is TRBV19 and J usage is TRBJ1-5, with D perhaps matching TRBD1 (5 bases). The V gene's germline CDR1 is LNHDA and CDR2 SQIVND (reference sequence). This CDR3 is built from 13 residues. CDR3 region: CAAGRDSNQPQHF. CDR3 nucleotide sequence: TGTGCTGCGGGACGTGATAGCAATCAGCCCCAGCATTTT.

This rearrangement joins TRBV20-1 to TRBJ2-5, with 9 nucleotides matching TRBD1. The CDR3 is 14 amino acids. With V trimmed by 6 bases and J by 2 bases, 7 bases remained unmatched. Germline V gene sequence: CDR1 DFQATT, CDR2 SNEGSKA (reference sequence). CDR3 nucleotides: TGCAGTGCCAAGACAGGGGGGGGTCAAGAGACCCAGTACTTC. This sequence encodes CSAKTGGGQETQYF.

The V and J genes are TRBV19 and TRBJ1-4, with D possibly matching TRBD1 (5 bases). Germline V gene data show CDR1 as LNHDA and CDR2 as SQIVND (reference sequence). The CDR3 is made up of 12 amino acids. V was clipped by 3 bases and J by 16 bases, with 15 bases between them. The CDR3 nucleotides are TGTGCCAGTAGTATTCCTACAGCGGGGCAGTTTTTT. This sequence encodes CASSIPTAGQFF.

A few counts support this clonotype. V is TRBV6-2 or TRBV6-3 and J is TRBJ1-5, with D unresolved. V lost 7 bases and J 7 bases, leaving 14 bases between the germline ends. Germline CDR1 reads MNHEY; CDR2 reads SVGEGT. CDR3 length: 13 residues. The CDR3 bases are TGTGCCAGCATAGACCAGGCGGGACAGCCCCAGCATTTT. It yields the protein CASIDQAGQPQHF.

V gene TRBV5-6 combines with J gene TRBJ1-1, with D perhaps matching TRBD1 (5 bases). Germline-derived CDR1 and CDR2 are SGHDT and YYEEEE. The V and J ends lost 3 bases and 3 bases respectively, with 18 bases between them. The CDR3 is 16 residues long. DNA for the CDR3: TGTGCCAGCAGCTGGGAGTCCGGGGGTCAGTACACTGAAGCTTTCTTT. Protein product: CASSWESGGQYTEAFF.

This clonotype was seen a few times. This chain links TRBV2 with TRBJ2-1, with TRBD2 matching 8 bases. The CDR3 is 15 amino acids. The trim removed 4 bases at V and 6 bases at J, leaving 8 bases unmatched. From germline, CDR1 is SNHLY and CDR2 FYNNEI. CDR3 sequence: CASSVQAGAGNEQFF. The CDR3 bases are TGTGCCAGCAGTGTACAAGCGGGGGCAGGCAATGAGCAGTTCTTC.

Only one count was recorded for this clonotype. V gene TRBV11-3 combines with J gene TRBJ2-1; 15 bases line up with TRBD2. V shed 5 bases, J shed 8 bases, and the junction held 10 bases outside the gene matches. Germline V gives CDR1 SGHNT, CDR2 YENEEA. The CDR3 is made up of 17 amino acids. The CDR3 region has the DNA TGTGCCAGCAGCCCTTCTGGACTAGCGGGGGGGCCTTATGAGCAGTTCTTC. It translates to CASSPSGLAGGPYEQFF.

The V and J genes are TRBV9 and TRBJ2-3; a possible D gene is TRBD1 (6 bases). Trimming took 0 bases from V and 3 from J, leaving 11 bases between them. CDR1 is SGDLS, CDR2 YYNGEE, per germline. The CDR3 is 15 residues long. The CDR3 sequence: CASSVEQGWTDTQYF. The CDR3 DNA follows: TGTGCCAGCAGCGTAGAACAGGGCTGGACAGATACGCAGTATTTT.

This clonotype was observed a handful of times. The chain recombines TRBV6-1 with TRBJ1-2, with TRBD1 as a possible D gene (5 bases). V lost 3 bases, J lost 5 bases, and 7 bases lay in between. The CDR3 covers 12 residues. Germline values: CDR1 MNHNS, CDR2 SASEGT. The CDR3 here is CASSEDTYGYTF. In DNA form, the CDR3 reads TGTGCCAGCAGTGAGGACACATATGGCTACACCTTC.

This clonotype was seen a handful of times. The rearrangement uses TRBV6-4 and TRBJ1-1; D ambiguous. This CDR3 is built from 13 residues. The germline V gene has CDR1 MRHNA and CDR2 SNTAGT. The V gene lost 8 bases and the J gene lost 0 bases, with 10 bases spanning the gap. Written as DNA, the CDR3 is TGTGCCAGCTCTTCCTACATGAACACTGAAGCTTTCTTT. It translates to CASSSYMNTEAFF.

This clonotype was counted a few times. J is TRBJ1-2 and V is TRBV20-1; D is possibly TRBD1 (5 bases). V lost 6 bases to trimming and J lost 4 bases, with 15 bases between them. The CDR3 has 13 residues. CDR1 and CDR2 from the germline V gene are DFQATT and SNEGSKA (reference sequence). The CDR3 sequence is CSATPGGTYGYTF. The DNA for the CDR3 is TGCAGTGCCACTCCCGGGGGGACCTATGGCTACACCTTC.

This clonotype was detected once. The CDR3 nucleotides read TGTGCCAGCAGGACCAACAGGGCGAACACCGGGGAGCTGTTTTTT. Translating it yields CASRTNRANTGELFF. The chain recombines TRBV27 with TRBJ2-2, with TRBD1 as a possible D gene (6 bases). CDR1 MNHEY and CDR2 SMNVEV come from the germline V gene (reference sequence). The CDR3 runs 15 residues. Deletions cut 6 bases from V and 0 bases from J, with 11 bases between.

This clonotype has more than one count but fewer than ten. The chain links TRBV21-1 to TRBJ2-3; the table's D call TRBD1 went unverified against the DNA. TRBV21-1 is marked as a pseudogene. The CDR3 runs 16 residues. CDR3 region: CARVGELAGATDTQYF. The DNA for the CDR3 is TGTGCCAGGGTTGGGGAACTGGCGGGGGCCACAGATACGCAGTATTTT.

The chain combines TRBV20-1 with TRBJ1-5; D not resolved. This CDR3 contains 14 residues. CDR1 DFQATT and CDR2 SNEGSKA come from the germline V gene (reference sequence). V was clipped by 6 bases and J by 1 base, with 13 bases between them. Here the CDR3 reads CSAAPPESNQPQHF. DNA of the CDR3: TGCAGTGCCGCTCCACCAGAAAGCAATCAGCCCCAGCATTTT.

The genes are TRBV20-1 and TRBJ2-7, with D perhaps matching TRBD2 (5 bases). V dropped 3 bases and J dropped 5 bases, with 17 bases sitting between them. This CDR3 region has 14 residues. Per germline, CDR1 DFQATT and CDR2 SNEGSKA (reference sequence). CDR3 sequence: CSASAPSTRDEQYF. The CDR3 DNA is TGCAGTGCTAGTGCACCCTCTACTAGAGACGAGCAGTACTTC.

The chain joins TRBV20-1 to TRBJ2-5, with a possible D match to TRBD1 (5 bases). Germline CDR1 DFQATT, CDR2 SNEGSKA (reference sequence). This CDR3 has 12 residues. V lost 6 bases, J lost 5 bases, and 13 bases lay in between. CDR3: CSAFPGMETQYF. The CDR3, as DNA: TGCAGTGCCTTCCCAGGGATGGAGACCCAGTACTTC.

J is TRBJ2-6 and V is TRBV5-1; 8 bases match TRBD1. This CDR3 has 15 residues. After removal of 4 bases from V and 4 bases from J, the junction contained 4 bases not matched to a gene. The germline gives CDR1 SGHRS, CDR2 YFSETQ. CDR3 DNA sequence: TGCGCCAGCAGCACGGACAGGGCCGGGGCCAACGTCCTGACTTTC. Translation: CASSTDRAGANVLTF.

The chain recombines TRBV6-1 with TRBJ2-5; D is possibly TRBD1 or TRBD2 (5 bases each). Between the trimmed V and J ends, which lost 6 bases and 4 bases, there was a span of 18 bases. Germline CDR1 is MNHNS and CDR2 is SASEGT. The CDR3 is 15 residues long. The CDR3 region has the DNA TGTGCCAGCAGCCCCCCGCAGGGACCTCGAGAGACCCAGTACTTC. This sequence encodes CASSPPQGPRETQYF.

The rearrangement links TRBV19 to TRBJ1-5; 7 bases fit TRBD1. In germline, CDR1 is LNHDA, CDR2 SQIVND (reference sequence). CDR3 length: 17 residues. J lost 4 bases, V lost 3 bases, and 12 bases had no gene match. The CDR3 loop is CASSIWHKGALNQPQHF. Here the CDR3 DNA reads TGTGCCAGTAGTATCTGGCACAAGGGGGCCCTAAATCAGCCCCAGCATTTT.

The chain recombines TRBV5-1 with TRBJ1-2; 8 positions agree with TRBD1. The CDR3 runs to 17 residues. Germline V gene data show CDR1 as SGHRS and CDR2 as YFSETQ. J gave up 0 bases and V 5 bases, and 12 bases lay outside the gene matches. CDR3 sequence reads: CASSFGGQGTANYGYTF. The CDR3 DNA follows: TGCGCCAGCAGTTTTGGAGGACAGGGTACTGCTAACTATGGCTACACCTTC.

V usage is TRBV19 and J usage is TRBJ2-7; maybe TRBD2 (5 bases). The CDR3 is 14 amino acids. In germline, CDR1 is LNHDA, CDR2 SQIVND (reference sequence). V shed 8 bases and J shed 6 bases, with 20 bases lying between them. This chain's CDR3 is CASPPGRVRVEQYF. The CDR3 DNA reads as TGTGCCAGTCCACCGGGTAGGGTGAGGGTCGAGCAGTACTTC.

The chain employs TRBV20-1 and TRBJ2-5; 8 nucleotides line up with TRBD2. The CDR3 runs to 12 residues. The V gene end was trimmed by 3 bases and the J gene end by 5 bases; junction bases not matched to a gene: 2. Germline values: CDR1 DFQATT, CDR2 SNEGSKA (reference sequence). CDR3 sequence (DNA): TGCAGTGCTAGGGGCGGGGGGGAGACCCAGTACTTC. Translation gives CSARGGGETQYF.

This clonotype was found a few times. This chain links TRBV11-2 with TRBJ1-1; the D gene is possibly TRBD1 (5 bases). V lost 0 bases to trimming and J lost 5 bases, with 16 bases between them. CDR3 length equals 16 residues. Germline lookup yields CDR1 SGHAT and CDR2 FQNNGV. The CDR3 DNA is TGTGCCAGCAGCTTAGAGTTTGGCAAAAAGGGGACTGAAGCTTTCTTT. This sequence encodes CASSLEFGKKGTEAFF.